This T cell receptor beta chain emerged from a study of cytomegalovirus exposure and HLA in healthy donors. CDR3 length: 18 residues. Trimming removed 3 bases from V and 6 bases from J, with 24 bases in between. Germline V CDR1 and CDR2: LGHNA, YNFKEQ. Generated by immunoSEQ multiplex PCR, the TCRdb table keeps only in-frame clones and is missing some. The sample holds 220,000 or so clones, around nine tenths seen once. The sequencing input was PBMCs. The TCR comes from a woman aged 18-29 years in good health and CMV-seronegative. The rearrangement uses TRBV4-2 and TRBJ2-1; possible D gene TRBD2, 7 bases. The CDR3 DNA reads TGTGCCAGCAGCCATTTGGGAGAAGGGGGGGTGTTAGCCAATGAGCAGTTCTTC. Translated: CASSHLGEGGVLANEQFF.